These 16 T cell receptor beta chains were sequenced from one sample in a study of shared clonotypes between healthy human individuals. The data were produced by immunoSEQ multiplex PCR, yet TCRdb's version contains in-frame clones alone and is incomplete. The repertoire holds around 2,000,000 clones, with approximately 95% as singletons. CD45RO-negative CD8 cells positively selected for CCR7 made up the naive population, which excluded terminally differentiated effector memory CD45RA+ cells. Sequencing was performed on naive CD8+ T cells sorted from blood. The receptors here all came from a man aged 18 to 29 in good health.

Worth noting for this clone: At the DNA level, this CDR3 is encoded by other sequences in the same sample as well. The chain couples TRBV5-1 to TRBJ2-7, with 8 bases aligning to TRBD1. Germline-derived CDR1 and CDR2 are SGHRS and YFSETQ. V lost 2 bases to trimming and J lost 5 bases; unmatched junction nucleotides: 6. The CDR3 sequence is 14 residues long. This CDR3 is CASSLGQGADEQYF. The CDR3 DNA reads TGCGCCAGCAGCTTAGGACAGGGAGCGGACGAGCAGTACTTC.

The V call is TRBV5-8, the J call TRBJ2-5; D is possibly TRBD2 (5 bases). The CDR3 covers 14 residues. V dropped 1 base and J dropped 3 bases, with 10 bases sitting between them. Germline assignment: CDR1 SGHTS and CDR2 YDEGEE. Here the CDR3 DNA reads TGTGCCAGCAGCTTGCGGGAATGGGAAGAGACCCAGTACTTC. This sequence encodes CASSLREWEETQYF.

The count of this clone is one. DNA for the CDR3: TGCGCCAGCAGCCATACTACAGGGACGACGGGCTATGGCTACACCTTC. It is translated as CASSHTTGTTGYGYTF. The rearrangement links TRBV4-1 to TRBJ1-2; a possible D gene is TRBD1 (6 bases). V dropped 3 bases and J dropped 4 bases, with 18 bases sitting between them. Germline V gene sequence: CDR1 MGHRA, CDR2 YSYEKL. This CDR3 has 16 residues.

This chain connects TRBV5-1 to TRBJ2-5, with D hard to call. Trimming took 6 bases from V and 5 from J, leaving 14 bases between them. The CDR3 spans 13 residues. Germline CDR1 reads SGHRS; CDR2 reads YFSETQ. The CDR3 is CASKGSDWETQYF. The CDR3 DNA sequence: TGCGCCAGCAAGGGCAGCGACTGGGAGACCCAGTACTTC. Using reference TRBV5-1 and TRBJ2-5 for the parts outside the CDR3, the full variable domain is KAGVTQTPRYLIKTRGQQVTLSCSPISGHRSVSWYQQTPGQGLQFLFEYFSETQRNKGNFPGRFSGRQFSNSRSEMNVSTLELGDSALYLCASKGSDWETQYFGPGTRLLVL.

This clone came up once. The chain has TRBV5-4 and TRBJ2-7, with D perhaps matching TRBD1 (6 bases). This CDR3 comprises 14 residues. V shed 0 bases and J shed 2 bases, with 9 bases lying between them. Germline values: CDR1 SGHNT, CDR2 YYREEE (reference sequence). The CDR3 protein is CASSLGPGAYEQYF. In DNA, the CDR3 is TGTGCCAGCAGCTTGGGCCCAGGGGCCTACGAGCAGTACTTC.

About this clone itself: This specimen includes other DNA sequences encoding the same CDR3. The chain recombines TRBV27 with TRBJ1-2, with TRBD1 matching over 8 bases. Germline loops: CDR1 MNHEY, CDR2 SMNVEV (reference sequence). The V and J ends lost 3 bases and 2 bases, in that order; junction bases with no gene match: 2. This CDR3 region has 14 residues. CDR3 sequence: CASSFTGGNYGYTF. CDR3 in DNA: TGTGCCAGCAGTTTTACAGGGGGAAACTATGGCTACACCTTC.

This clone came up once. V gene TRBV6-5 combines with J gene TRBJ1-2; D may be TRBD1 (5 bases). Germline CDR1 is MNHEY and CDR2 is SVGAGI. Trimming left V 5 bases short and J 4 bases short, with 14 bases between. The CDR3 contains 14 residues. Written as DNA, the CDR3 is TGTGCCAGCAGTCTGCCAGGGAAAGGCTATGGCTACACCTTC. It encodes CASSLPGKGYGYTF.

The V gene is TRBV4-1, the J gene TRBJ2-6; no reliable D call. The length of the CDR3 is 13 residues. Germline V gene sequence: CDR1 MGHRA, CDR2 YSYEKL. Deletions cut 3 bases from V and 6 bases from J, with 6 bases between. The CDR3 here is CASSHGLANVLTF. The DNA of the CDR3 is TGCGCCAGCAGCCACGGTTTGGCCAACGTCCTGACTTTC.

The V and J genes are TRBV4-1 and TRBJ1-1; the D gene is possibly TRBD1 (5 bases). V was shortened by 4 bases and J by 6 bases, with 15 bases between the two germline ends. CDR1 is MGHRA, CDR2 YSYEKL, per germline. The CDR3 sequence is 14 residues long. The CDR3 reads CASSLVGQGPEAFF. CDR3 DNA: TGCGCCAGCAGCCTCGTGGGGCAGGGCCCTGAAGCTTTCTTT.

The V call is TRBV7-6, the J call TRBJ2-7; tentatively, D is TRBD1 or TRBD2 (5 bases each). Germline CDR1 is SGHVS and CDR2 is FNYEAQ. Trimming removed 4 bases from V and 5 bases from J, with 15 bases in between. CDR3 length: 14 amino acids. The CDR3: CASSSDGTPHEQYF. The CDR3 DNA follows: TGTGCCAGCAGCTCCGACGGGACCCCCCACGAGCAGTACTTC.

This clone was detected only once. The chain links TRBV6-6 to TRBJ1-4; 10 bases fit TRBD1. Germline CDR1 and CDR2: MNHNY and SVGAGI (reference sequence). Trimming took 5 bases from V and 6 from J; bases not matched to a gene: 6. This CDR3 region has 15 residues. CDR3 nucleotide sequence: TGTGCCAGCAGTCGACAGGGGGCTTTTGATGAAAAACTGTTTTTT. Its protein is CASSRQGAFDEKLFF.

The table lists this clone with a few counts. Distinct nucleotide sequences in the sample also encode this CDR3. This chain joins TRBV13 and TRBJ2-7; D remains ambiguous. This CDR3 contains 12 residues. Trimming took off 0 bases at V and 4 bases at J, with 4 bases between the two ends. From germline, CDR1 is PRHDT and CDR2 FYEKMQ (reference sequence). Here the CDR3 reads CASSLGGYEQYF. The CDR3 DNA reads TGTGCCAGCAGCTTAGGAGGGTACGAGCAGTACTTC.

J is TRBJ2-3 and V is TRBV25-1, with D perhaps given as TRBD1 or TRBD2 (6 bases each). V shed 4 bases and J shed 5 bases, with 13 bases lying between them. The CDR3 sequence is 14 residues long. Germline lookup yields CDR1 MGHDK and CDR2 SYGVNS. For the CDR3, the DNA is TGTGCCAGCAGTGTACAGGGAGGTGAAGATACGCAGTATTTT. It specifies CASSVQGGEDTQYF.

This clone was detected only once. The J gene is TRBJ2-7, the V gene TRBV4-1; 7 bases line up with TRBD2. Trimming at V came to 1 base and at J to 0 bases, leaving 6 bases not matched to a gene. Per germline, CDR1 MGHRA and CDR2 YSYEKL. The CDR3 loop spans 16 amino acids. The CDR3 loop reads CASSQAGGFSSYEQYF. As DNA, the CDR3 is TGCGCCAGCAGCCAAGCGGGGGGTTTCAGCTCCTACGAGCAGTACTTC.

A single count supports this clone. The gene calls are TRBV28 and TRBJ1-2; TRBD1 might be the D (5 bases). Germline V lookup: CDR1 MDHEN, CDR2 SYDVKM. The CDR3 loop spans 14 amino acids. The ends were cut back, 2 bases at V and 4 bases at J, with 11 bases in the middle. CDR3 protein: CASSLGGDSYGYTF. The CDR3 region has the DNA TGTGCCAGCAGTTTAGGGGGTGACAGCTATGGCTACACCTTC.

V usage is TRBV5-6 and J usage is TRBJ2-2; the D is unclear. The CDR3 extends over 12 amino acids. Germline-derived CDR1 and CDR2 are SGHDT and YYEEEE. V was clipped by 4 bases and J by 10 bases, with 11 bases between them. The CDR3 DNA is TGTGCCAGCAGCCTTACCCCCGCGGAGCTGTTTTTT. This translates into CASSLTPAELFF.